Reported below is one TCR beta chain. Its antigen is as yet unknown. These data belong to a study of cytotoxic CD8 clonotypes in ibrutinib-treated CLL. In the study overall: Partial responses numbered approximately 24 and complete responses 2; after a median about 74 months, around 14 stayed remitted and approximately twelve progressed. Overall study findings and caveats: Clonality correlated strongly with circulating CD8+ T cells and exceeded age-matched healthy donors at baseline. Rising at ibrutinib response, clonality subsequently fell back toward baseline at progression.

Germline V gene data show CDR1 as GTSNPN and CDR2 as SVGIG (reference sequence). CDR3 length: 17 amino acids. V trimming: 2 bases; J trimming: 5 bases; junction bases outside the gene matches: 17. Profiled with immunoSEQ multiplex PCR; TCRdb holds only in-frame clones, not every one. Of around 6,600 clones in the sample, roughly 79% were seen once. For TCR beta libraries, around 1.8 micrograms of genomic DNA were obtained from cryopreserved PBMCs. The material was PBMCs, obtained before ibrutinib treatment. This sequence originates from a human donor with chronic lymphocytic leukemia. The chain is built from TRBV30 and TRBJ1-2; 7 nucleotides line up with TRBD1. CDR3 coding DNA: TGTGCCTGGAGTCTGCCTCTATCAGGGGGGAGTAGGTATGGCTACACCTTC. Its protein product is CAWSLPLSGGSRYGYTF.